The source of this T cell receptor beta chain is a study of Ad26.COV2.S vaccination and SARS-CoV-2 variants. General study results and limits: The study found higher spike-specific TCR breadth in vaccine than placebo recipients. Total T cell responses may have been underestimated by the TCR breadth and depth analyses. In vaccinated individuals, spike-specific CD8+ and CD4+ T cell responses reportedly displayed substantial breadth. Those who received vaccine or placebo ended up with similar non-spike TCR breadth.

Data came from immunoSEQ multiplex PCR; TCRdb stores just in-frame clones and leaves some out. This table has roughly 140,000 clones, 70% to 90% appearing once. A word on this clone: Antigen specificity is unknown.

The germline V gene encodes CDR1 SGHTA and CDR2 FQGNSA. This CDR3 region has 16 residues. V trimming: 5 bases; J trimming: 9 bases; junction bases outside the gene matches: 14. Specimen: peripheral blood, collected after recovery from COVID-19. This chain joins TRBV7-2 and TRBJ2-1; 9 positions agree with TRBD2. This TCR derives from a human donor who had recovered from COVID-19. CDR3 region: CASSTDTAGGMSEQFF. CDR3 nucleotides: TGTGCCAGCAGCACTGACACGGCGGGGGGGATGAGTGAGCAGTTCTTC.